These 25 T cell receptor beta chains were sequenced from one sample in a study of cytomegalovirus exposure and HLA in healthy donors. PCR primers comprised 60 Vbeta and 13 Jbeta primers. Profiled with immunoSEQ multiplex PCR; TCRdb holds only in-frame clones, not every one. The sample lists about 120,000 clones; 15% were seen once. Material: PBMCs. The receptors come from a woman aged 18 to 35 in good health and CMV-seronegative.

The gene calls are TRBV27 and TRBJ2-1; a weak D match, TRBD2 (6 bases). Trimming cost V 6 bases and J 0 bases, with 12 bases left between them. The germline gives CDR1 MNHEY, CDR2 SMNVEV (reference sequence). The CDR3 is 15 amino acids. This chain's CDR3 is CASRYGGSSYNEQFF. CDR3 nucleotides: TGTGCCAGCAGATACGGGGGAAGCTCCTACAATGAGCAGTTCTTC.

This chain uses TRBV30 with TRBJ2-3; 7 bases match TRBD2. The ends lost 5 bases at V and 4 bases at J; junction bases unmatched: 9. The CDR3 spans 14 residues. The germline gives CDR1 GTSNPN, CDR2 SVGIG (reference sequence). CDR3 bases: TGTGCCTGGGGCCGCGGGGGAGACGCAGATACGCAGTATTTT. This translates into CAWGRGGDADTQYF.

V and J are TRBV7-4 and TRBJ2-1; 7 bases agree with TRBD2. Germline V CDR1 and CDR2: SGHVT, SQSDAQ. J lost 2 bases, V lost 7 bases, and 11 bases had no gene match. This CDR3 has 16 amino acids. The CDR3 reads CASTNVEGTTYNEQFF. Here the CDR3 DNA reads TGTGCCAGCACCAACGTGGAGGGGACTACCTACAATGAGCAGTTCTTC.

This clone has a handful of counts. The rearrangement joins TRBV7-2 to TRBJ2-3, with TRBD2 as a possible D gene (6 bases). The CDR3 sequence is 14 residues long. The ends were cut back, 3 bases at V and 0 bases at J, with 7 bases in the middle. Germline lookup yields CDR1 SGHTA and CDR2 FQGNSA. The DNA for the CDR3 is TGTGCCAGCAGCTTTAGCGGAAGCACAGATACGCAGTATTTT. Protein product: CASSFSGSTDTQYF.

This chain uses TRBV7-9 with TRBJ2-7; D is possibly TRBD1 (6 bases). V was shortened by 4 bases and J by 7 bases, with 14 bases between the two germline ends. The CDR3 is made up of 13 amino acids. In germline, CDR1 is SEHNR, CDR2 FQNEAQ (reference sequence). CDR3 sequence: CASSSQTGWEQYF. The CDR3 DNA sequence: TGTGCCAGCAGCTCGCAAACAGGGTGGGAGCAGTACTTC.

This clone was seen only a few times. The chain combines TRBV2 with TRBJ2-2; 13 positions match TRBD2. Germline assignment: CDR1 SNHLY and CDR2 FYNNEI. There are 17 residues in the CDR3. With 4 bases clipped from V and 5 bases from J, the junction kept 7 bases outside the gene matches. This CDR3 reads CASSGRGLAGTTGELFF. CDR3 coding DNA: TGTGCCAGCAGTGGACGGGGACTAGCGGGGACTACCGGGGAGCTGTTTTTT.

This clone was recorded a few times. The chain joins TRBV28 to TRBJ1-3, with no clear D. CDR3 size: 14 residues. V was shortened by 6 bases and J by 0 bases, with 9 bases between the two germline ends. CDR1 and CDR2 (germline): MDHEN, SYDVKM. The CDR3 here is CASSPQASGNTIYF. The CDR3 region has the DNA TGTGCCAGCAGCCCTCAGGCCTCTGGAAACACCATATATTTT.

This sequence joins TRBV6-1 and TRBJ1-1; D unresolved. Per germline, CDR1 MNHNS and CDR2 SASEGT. The CDR3 consists of 14 residues. V lost 6 bases to trimming and J lost 11 bases, with 22 bases between them. In nucleotides, the CDR3 is TGTGCCAGCAGCCCCTCAGAGGAGGCAATCGGGGCTTTCTTT. Encoded protein: CASSPSEEAIGAFF.

This clone was seen only a few times. The chain has TRBV7-9 and TRBJ2-5, with 11 bases that match TRBD2. The CDR3 runs to 15 residues. Trimming took 5 bases from V and 5 from J; bases not matched to a gene: 7. Germline values: CDR1 SEHNR, CDR2 FQNEAQ (reference sequence). In nucleotides, the CDR3 is TGTGCCAGCAGCCCACTAGCGGGAGCGTCGGAGACCCAGTACTTC. This gives the protein CASSPLAGASETQYF.

The chain has TRBV7-2 and TRBJ1-4; tentative D call: TRBD1 (6 bases). With 5 bases removed from V and 3 bases from J, the gap between germline ends came to 13 bases. Germline CDR1 reads SGHTA; CDR2 reads FQGNSA. This CDR3 region has 15 residues. The CDR3 coding sequence is TGTGCCAGCAGCCCCAGGGGTTGGGCTAATGAAAAACTGTTTTTT. Amino acids: CASSPRGWANEKLFF.

This clone has more than one count but fewer than ten. V and J are TRBV27 and TRBJ2-2; D may be TRBD2 (5 bases). The germline V gene encodes CDR1 MNHEY and CDR2 SMNVEV (reference sequence). This CDR3 has 12 residues. V was pared by 6 bases and J by 4 bases, with 6 bases between. In DNA form, the CDR3 reads TGTGCCAGCAGCGGGATCACCGGGGAGCTGTTTTTT. It yields the protein CASSGITGELFF.

This CDR3 is CASSLGASGTALSSYEQYF. Here the CDR3 DNA reads TGTGCCAGCAGCTTAGGGGCTAGCGGGACCGCCCTGAGCTCCTACGAGCAGTACTTC. The rearrangement links TRBV7-6 to TRBJ2-7, with 9 bases that match TRBD2. The CDR3 extends over 19 amino acids. CDR1 and CDR2 (germline): SGHVS, FNYEAQ. V lost 1 base, J lost 0 bases, and 13 bases stayed unmatched.

This chain links TRBV7-3 with TRBJ2-3, with D perhaps matching TRBD1 (5 bases). V lost 1 base and J lost 2, with 16 bases in between. The CDR3 has 17 amino acids. Germline-derived CDR1 and CDR2 are SGHTA and FQGTGA. The CDR3 DNA reads TGTGCCAGCAGCTTAAAGGGGTTTAGGGGATACACAGATACGCAGTATTTT. Translation: CASSLKGFRGYTDTQYF.

In its sample, this clone was seen a few times. V is TRBV7-3 and J is TRBJ1-1, with a weak D call TRBD1 (6 bases). V shed 5 bases and J shed 1 base, with 17 bases lying between them. Germline V CDR1 and CDR2: SGHTA, FQGTGA. The CDR3 has 16 amino acids. CDR3 region: CASSPQSGGPNTEAFF. The CDR3 DNA sequence: TGTGCCAGCAGCCCTCAGTCGGGGGGCCCGAACACTGAAGCTTTCTTT.

The CDR3 loop is CASSYGTGGTEAFF. CDR3 nucleotides: TGTGCCAGCAGCTATGGGACAGGGGGGACTGAAGCTTTCTTT. This chain joins TRBV7-9 and TRBJ1-1, with TRBD1 matching over 11 bases. Germline V gives CDR1 SEHNR, CDR2 FQNEAQ (reference sequence). The CDR3 runs to 14 residues. The V gene end was trimmed by 4 bases and the J gene end by 5 bases; junction bases not matched to a gene: 3.

J is TRBJ1-1 and V is TRBV5-8; D may be TRBD1 (5 bases). V dropped 4 bases and J dropped 3 bases, with 16 bases sitting between them. This CDR3 is built from 15 residues. Germline lookup yields CDR1 SGHTS and CDR2 YDEGEE. The CDR3, as DNA: TGTGCCAGCAGCCCCCGGGGGGGGTCCGACACTGAAGCTTTCTTT. It translates to CASSPRGGSDTEAFF.

The chain is built from TRBV5-1 and TRBJ1-2; TRBD1 aligns across 11 bases. With V trimmed by 0 bases and J by 5 bases, 6 bases remained unmatched. The CDR3 length is 16 residues. The germline CDR1 and CDR2 sequences are SGHRS and YFSETQ. The CDR3 nucleotides are TGCGCCAGCAGCTTGGGTGGACAGGGGGCGCGGTATGGCTACACCTTC. Protein product: CASSLGGQGARYGYTF.

The rearrangement joins TRBV28 to TRBJ2-3; 8 bases map to TRBD1. Per germline, CDR1 MDHEN and CDR2 SYDVKM. This CDR3 spans 14 amino acids. V was pared by 0 bases and J by 8 bases, with 4 bases of the junction left unmatched. CDR3 amino acids: CASSLWAGGVTQYF. As DNA, the CDR3 is TGTGCCAGCAGTTTATGGGCAGGGGGCGTTACGCAGTATTTT.

The chain recombines TRBV7-9 with TRBJ2-1, with D perhaps TRBD1 (5 bases). Germline V gene sequence: CDR1 SEHNR, CDR2 FQNEAQ (reference sequence). The CDR3 length is 13 residues. V lost 5 bases, J lost 8 bases, and 13 bases lay in between. CDR3: CASSPGHWDEQFF. The DNA of the CDR3 is TGTGCCAGCAGCCCAGGACACTGGGATGAGCAGTTCTTC. The whole variable domain, remainder taken from reference TRBV7-9 and TRBJ2-1, is DTGVSQNPRHKITKRGQNVTFRCDPISEHNRLYWYRQTLGQGPEFLTYFQNEAQLEKSRLLSDRFSAERPKGSFSTLEIQRTEQGDSAMYLCASSPGHWDEQFFGPGTRLTVL.

This chain connects TRBV19 to TRBJ1-4; a possible D gene is TRBD1 (5 bases). Germline-derived CDR1 and CDR2 are LNHDA and SQIVND (reference sequence). The V end was cut by 1 base, the J end by 5 bases, with 11 bases between. The CDR3 covers 15 residues. The chain's CDR3 is CASSIADSKNEKLFF. The CDR3, as DNA: TGTGCCAGTAGTATAGCAGACAGCAAAAATGAAAAACTGTTTTTT.

This clone has only a few counts. The V and J genes are TRBV6-1 and TRBJ1-2; no definite D call. Trimming cost V 2 bases and J 4 bases, with 5 bases left between them. This CDR3 has 12 residues. Germline V CDR1 and CDR2: MNHNS, SASEGT. The DNA of the CDR3 is TGTGCCAGCAGTGAATATAGCTATGGCTACACCTTC. Its translation: CASSEYSYGYTF.

The chain is built from TRBV4-2 and TRBJ1-2; 7 nucleotides match TRBD1. Unmatched junction bases numbered 7, after V lost 2 bases and J lost 4 bases. The CDR3 extends over 15 amino acids. From germline, CDR1 is LGHNA and CDR2 YNFKEQ. The DNA of the CDR3 is TGTGCCAGCAGCCAACCAAGGGACAGAATCTATGGCTACACCTTC. It is translated as CASSQPRDRIYGYTF.

The V gene is TRBV28, the J gene TRBJ1-1, with TRBD1 matching 9 bases. Germline CDR1 and CDR2: MDHEN and SYDVKM. The CDR3 spans 18 residues. V gave up 5 bases and J gave up 5 bases; unmatched junction bases: 18. The CDR3 DNA is TGTGCCAGCAGTGACTCGGACAGGGGAACACGTAAGGGGACTGAAGCTTTCTTT. Its protein product is CASSDSDRGTRKGTEAFF. The full variable domain, in which reference TRBV28 and TRBJ1-1 provide the parts outside the CDR3, is DVKVTQSSRYLVKRTGEKVFLECVQDMDHENMFWYRQDPGLGLRLIYFSYDVKMKEKGDIPEGYSVSREKKERFSLILESASTNQTSMYLCASSDSDRGTRKGTEAFFGQGTRLTVV.

Only a few counts were recorded for this clone. This chain joins TRBV15 and TRBJ2-2; tentative D call: TRBD2 (5 bases). The germline V gene has CDR1 LNHNV and CDR2 YYDKDF (reference sequence). The CDR3 has 15 amino acids. Deletions cut 0 bases from V and 1 base from J, with 6 bases between. The DNA for the CDR3 is TGTGCCACCAGCAGAGATGAGGGGAACACCGGGGAGCTGTTTTTT. Protein: CATSRDEGNTGELFF.

This clone has a handful of counts. This rearrangement joins TRBV5-4 to TRBJ2-1; the D gene is possibly TRBD1 (6 bases). CDR1 is SGHNT, CDR2 YYREEE, per germline (reference sequence). V lost 7 bases to trimming and J lost 7 bases, with 12 bases between them. This CDR3 has 12 residues. The DNA of the CDR3 is TGTGCCAGCTTGGGGGCACTAAATGAGCAGTTCTTC. Its translation is CASLGALNEQFF.